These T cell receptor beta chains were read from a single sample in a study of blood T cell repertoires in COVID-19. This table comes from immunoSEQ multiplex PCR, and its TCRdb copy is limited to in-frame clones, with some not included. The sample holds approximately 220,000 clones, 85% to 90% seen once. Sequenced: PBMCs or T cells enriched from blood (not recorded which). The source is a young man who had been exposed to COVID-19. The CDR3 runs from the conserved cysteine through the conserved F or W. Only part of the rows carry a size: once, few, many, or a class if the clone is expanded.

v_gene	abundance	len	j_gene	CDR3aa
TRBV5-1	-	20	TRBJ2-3	CASSLVQALGGGTAWDTQYF
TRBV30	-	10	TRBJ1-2	CALGDYGYTF
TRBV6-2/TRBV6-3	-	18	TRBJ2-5	CASSRTGSGGRLKETQYF
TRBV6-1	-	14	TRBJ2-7	CASSERGPLAEQYF
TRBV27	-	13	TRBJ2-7	CASSFHNSYEQYF
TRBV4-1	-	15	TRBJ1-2	CASSQPTTGTYGYTF
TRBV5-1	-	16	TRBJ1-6	CASKGTADSPKVTLHF
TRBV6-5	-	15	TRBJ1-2	CASTLTGGAPYGYTF
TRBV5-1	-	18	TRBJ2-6	CASSPIAGGLSGANVLTF
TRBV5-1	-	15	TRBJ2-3	CASSPRDRVVDTQYF
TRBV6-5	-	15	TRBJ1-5	CASSFAQGSNQPQHF
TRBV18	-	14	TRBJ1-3	CASSPSGDSDTIYF
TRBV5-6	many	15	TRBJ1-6	CASSPYGGELSSLHF
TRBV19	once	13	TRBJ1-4	CASSTAPDEKLFF
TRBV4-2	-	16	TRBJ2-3	CASSQDHSGGSETQYF
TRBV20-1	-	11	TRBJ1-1	CSVDRVTEAFF
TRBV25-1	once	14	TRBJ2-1	CASSDRGQYNEQFF
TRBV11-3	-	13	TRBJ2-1	CASSPVPGGRQFF
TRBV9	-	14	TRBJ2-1	CASSLDRVGNEQFF
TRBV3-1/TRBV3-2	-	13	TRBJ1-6	CASSLPYNSPLHF
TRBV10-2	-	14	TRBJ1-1	CATRGGGDGTEAFF
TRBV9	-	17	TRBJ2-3	CASSVGGLQINTDTQYF
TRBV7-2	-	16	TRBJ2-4	CASSLGGVWNQNIQYF
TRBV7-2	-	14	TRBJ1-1	CASSLDGLEGEAFF
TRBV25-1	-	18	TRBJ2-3	CASSELGRTSGPTDTQYF
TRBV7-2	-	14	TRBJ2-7	CASSPAMDRGQQYF
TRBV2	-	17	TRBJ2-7	CASSDGASGGPSYEQYF
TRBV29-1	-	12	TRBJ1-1	CSVRVSGTEAFF
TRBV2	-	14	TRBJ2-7	CASSGSGGANEQYF
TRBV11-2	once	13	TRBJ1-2	CASSRERVDGYTF
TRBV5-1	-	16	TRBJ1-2	CASSSLGTESNYGYTF
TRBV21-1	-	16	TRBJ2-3	CASSKVAGGDPDTQYF
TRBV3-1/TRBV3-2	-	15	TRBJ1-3	CASSQTPGGRNTIYF
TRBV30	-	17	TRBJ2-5	CAWSVPSGLAGQETQYF
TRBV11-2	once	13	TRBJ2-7	CASSLEAGGEQYF
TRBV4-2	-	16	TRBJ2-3	CASSDYLAGGMDTQYF
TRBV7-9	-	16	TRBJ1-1	CASSLLLRLADTEAFF
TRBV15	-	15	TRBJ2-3	CATSKPGHQTDTQYF
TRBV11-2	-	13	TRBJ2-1	CASSLPGQHEQFF
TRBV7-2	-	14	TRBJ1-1	CASSRTKLRSEAFF
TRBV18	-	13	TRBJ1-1	CASSSTGDTEAFF
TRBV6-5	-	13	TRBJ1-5	CASTQVRVQPQHF
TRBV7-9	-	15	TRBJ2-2	CASSLDQGGTGELFF
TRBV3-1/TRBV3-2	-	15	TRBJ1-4	CASSQGGVTNEKLFF
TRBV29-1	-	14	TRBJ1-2	CSVLGVGSSYGYTF
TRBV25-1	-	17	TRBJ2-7	CASSELPLAGGFNEQYF
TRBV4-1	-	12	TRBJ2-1	CASRVPGNEQFF
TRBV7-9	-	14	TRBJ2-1	CASSFGQNRREQFF
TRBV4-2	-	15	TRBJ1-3	CASSQSREAGNTIYF
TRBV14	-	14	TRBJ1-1	CASSHWDSQTEAFF
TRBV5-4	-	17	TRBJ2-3	CASSRASGGVSTDTQYF